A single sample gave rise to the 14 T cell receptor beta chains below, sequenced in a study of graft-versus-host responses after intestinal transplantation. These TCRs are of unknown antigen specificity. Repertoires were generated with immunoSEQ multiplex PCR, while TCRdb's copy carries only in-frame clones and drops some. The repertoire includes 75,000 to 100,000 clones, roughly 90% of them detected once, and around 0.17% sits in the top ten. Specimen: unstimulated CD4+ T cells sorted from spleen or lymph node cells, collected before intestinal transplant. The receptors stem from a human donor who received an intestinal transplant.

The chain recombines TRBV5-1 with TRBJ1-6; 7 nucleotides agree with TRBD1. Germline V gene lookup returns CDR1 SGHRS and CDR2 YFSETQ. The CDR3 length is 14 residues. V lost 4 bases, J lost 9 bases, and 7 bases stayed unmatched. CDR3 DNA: TGCGCCAGCAGCCTCCGACAGGGCGGTTCACCCCTCCACTTT. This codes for CASSLRQGGSPLHF. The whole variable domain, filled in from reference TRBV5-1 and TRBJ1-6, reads KAGVTQTPRYLIKTRGQQVTLSCSPISGHRSVSWYQQTPGQGLQFLFEYFSETQRNKGNFPGRFSGRQFSNSRSEMNVSTLELGDSALYLCASSLRQGGSPLHFGNGTRLTVT.

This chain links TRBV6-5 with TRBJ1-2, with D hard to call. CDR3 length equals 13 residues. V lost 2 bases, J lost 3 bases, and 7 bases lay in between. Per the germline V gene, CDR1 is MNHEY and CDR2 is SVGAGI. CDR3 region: CASSYTQYYGYTF. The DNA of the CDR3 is TGTGCCAGCAGTTACACACAGTACTATGGCTACACCTTC.

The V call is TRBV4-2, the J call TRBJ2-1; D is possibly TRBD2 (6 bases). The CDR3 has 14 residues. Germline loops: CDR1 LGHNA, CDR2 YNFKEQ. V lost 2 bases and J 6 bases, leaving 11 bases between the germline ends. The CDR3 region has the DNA TGTGCCAGCAGCCAAAAAAATAGCGGCAATGAGCAGTTCTTC. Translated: CASSQKNSGNEQFF.

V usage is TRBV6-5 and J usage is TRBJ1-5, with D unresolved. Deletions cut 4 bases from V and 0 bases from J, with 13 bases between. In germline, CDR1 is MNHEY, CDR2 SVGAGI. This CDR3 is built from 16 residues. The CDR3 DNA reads TGTGCCAGCAGTTCCCAGAGGGTTTATAGCAATCAGCCCCAGCATTTT. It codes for CASSSQRVYSNQPQHF.

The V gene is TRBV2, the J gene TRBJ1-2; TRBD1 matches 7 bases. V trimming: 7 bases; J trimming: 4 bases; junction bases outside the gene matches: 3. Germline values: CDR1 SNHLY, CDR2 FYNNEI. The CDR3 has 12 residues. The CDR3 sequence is CASTGTAYGYTF. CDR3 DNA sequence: TGTGCCAGCACTGGGACAGCCTATGGCTACACCTTC.

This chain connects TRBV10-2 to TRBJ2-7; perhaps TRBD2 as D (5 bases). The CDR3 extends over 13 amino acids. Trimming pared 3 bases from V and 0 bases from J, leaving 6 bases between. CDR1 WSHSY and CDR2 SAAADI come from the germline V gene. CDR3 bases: TGCGCCAGCAGTGATGGGAGCTCCTACGAGCAGTACTTC. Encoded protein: CASSDGSSYEQYF.

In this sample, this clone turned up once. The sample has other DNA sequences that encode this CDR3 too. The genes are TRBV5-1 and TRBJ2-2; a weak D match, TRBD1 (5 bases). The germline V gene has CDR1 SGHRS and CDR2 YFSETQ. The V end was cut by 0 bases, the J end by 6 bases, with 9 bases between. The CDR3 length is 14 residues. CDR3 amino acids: CASSLGQGPGELFF. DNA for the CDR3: TGCGCCAGCAGCTTGGGTCAGGGTCCCGGGGAGCTGTTTTTT.

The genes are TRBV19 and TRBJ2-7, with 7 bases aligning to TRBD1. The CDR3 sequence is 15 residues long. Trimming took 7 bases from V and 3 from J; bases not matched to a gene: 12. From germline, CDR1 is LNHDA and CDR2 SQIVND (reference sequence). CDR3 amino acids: CASTPTGSFGYEQYF. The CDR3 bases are TGTGCCAGTACCCCGACAGGGAGTTTTGGCTACGAGCAGTACTTC. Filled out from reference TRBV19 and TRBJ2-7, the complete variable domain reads DGGITQSPKYLFRKEGQNVTLSCEQNLNHDAMYWYRQDPGQGLRLIYYSQIVNDFQKGDIAEGYSVSREKKESFPLTVTSAQKNPTAFYLCASTPTGSFGYEQYFGPGTRLTVT.

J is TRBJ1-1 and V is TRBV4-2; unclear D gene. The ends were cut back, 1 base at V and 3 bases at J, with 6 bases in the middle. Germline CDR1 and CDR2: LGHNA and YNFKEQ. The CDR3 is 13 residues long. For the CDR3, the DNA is TGTGCCAGCAGCCAAGTTCCAGACACTGAAGCTTTCTTT. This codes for CASSQVPDTEAFF.

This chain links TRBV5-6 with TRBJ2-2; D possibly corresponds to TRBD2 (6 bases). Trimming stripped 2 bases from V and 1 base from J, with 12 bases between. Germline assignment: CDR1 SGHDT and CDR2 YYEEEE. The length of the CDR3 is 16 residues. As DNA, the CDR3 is TGTGCCAGCAGCTTTCTTATAGCGGAGAACACCGGGGAGCTGTTTTTT. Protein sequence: CASSFLIAENTGELFF.

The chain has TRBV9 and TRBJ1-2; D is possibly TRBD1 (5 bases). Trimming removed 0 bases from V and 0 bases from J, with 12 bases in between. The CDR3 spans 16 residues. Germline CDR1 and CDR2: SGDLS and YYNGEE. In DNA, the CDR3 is TGTGCCAGCAGCGTAGTCGGCGACAGAGCTAACTATGGCTACACCTTC. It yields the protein CASSVVGDRANYGYTF.

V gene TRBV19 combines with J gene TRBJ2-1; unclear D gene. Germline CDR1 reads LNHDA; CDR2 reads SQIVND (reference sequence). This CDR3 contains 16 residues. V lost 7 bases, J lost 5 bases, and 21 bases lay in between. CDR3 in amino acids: CASKWSGNAKNNEQFF. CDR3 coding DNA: TGTGCCAGTAAGTGGAGTGGCAACGCAAAAAACAATGAGCAGTTCTTC.

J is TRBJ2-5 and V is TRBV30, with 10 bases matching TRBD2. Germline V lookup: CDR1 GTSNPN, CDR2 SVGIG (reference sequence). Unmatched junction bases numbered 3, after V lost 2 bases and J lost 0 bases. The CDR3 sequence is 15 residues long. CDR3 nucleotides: TGTGCCTGGAGTAAAGGACTAGCGGACCAAGAGACCCAGTACTTC. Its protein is CAWSKGLADQETQYF.

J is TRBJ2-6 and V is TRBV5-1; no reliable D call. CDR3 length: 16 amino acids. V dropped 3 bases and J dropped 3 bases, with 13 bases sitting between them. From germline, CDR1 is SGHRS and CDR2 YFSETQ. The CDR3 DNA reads TGCGCCAGCAGCTCCTCGTGGGCAGATGGGGCCAACGTCCTGACTTTC. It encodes CASSSSWADGANVLTF.